This T cell receptor (beta chain) was sequenced for a study of metastatic and nonmetastatic thyroid tumors. This CDR3 region has 15 residues. V was cut by 2 bases and J by 1 base, with 12 bases left in between. Germline loops: CDR1 SGHAT, CDR2 FQNNGV. Remarks on this clone: The antigen remains unidentified.

Thyroid surgery was preceded by no treatment in any patient. Study-wide points: It was reported that TCR beta diversity was significantly higher in malignant thyroid tumors than benign nodules, in blood and tumor.

TCRdb re-analyzed the PCR reads using MiXCR. This table holds approximately 15,000 clones, about 21% found once. The origin of this receptor is a female donor with papillary thyroid cancer or a benign thyroid nodule (not recorded which). Some clones in this sample may be carry-over from other donors' samples. The V call is TRBV11-2, the J call TRBJ2-7; D is possibly TRBD1 (6 bases). The sample taken for sequencing was blood. CDR3 region: CASSLRTDHSYEQYF. In DNA form, the CDR3 reads TGTGCCAGCAGCTTACGGACAGACCATTCCTACGAGCAGTACTTC.